A single sample is the source of the 26 T cell receptor beta chains below, sequenced in a study of cytomegalovirus exposure and HLA in healthy donors. The PCR contained 60 Vbeta and 13 Jbeta primers. Sequencing used immunoSEQ multiplex PCR; TCRdb keeps in-frame clones, though not all of them. The sample includes tens of thousands of clones. Sequenced sample: PBMCs. These receptors all stem from a man aged 45-65 years in good health and CMV-seronegative.

V gene TRBV6-5 combines with J gene TRBJ2-5, with TRBD2 matching over 9 bases. CDR3 length equals 16 residues. Germline values: CDR1 MNHEY, CDR2 SVGAGI. V shed 2 bases, J shed 3 bases, and the junction held 7 bases outside the gene matches. The CDR3 is CASSYPSGVIKETQYF. The CDR3 DNA follows: TGTGCCAGCAGTTACCCTAGCGGGGTTATTAAAGAGACCCAGTACTTC.

The chain recombines TRBV11-2 with TRBJ2-5, with 10 bases lining up with TRBD1. The germline CDR1 and CDR2 sequences are SGHAT and FQNNGV. V lost 5 bases, J lost 5 bases, and 5 bases stayed unmatched. The CDR3 covers 14 residues. This CDR3 reads CASSPGTGVETQYF. The CDR3 nucleotides read TGTGCCAGCAGCCCTGGGACAGGGGTGGAGACCCAGTACTTC.

In regard to this clone: The junction does not match germline at one end; this may be a read error. This chain uses TRBV5-1 with TRBJ2-7; 8 bases line up with TRBD2. This CDR3 is 15 amino acids long. From germline, CDR1 is SGHRS and CDR2 YFSETQ. As DNA, the CDR3 is TGCGCCAGCAGCTTAGGCGGGGGGCTTACCTACGGGCAGTACTTC. Translating gives CASSLGGGLTYGQYF. Combining the CDR3 with reference TRBV5-1 and TRBJ2-7 gives the whole variable domain KAGVTQTPRYLIKTRGQQVTLSCSPISGHRSVSWYQQTPGQGLQFLFEYFSETQRNKGNFPGRFSGRQFSNSRSEMNVSTLELGDSALYLCASSLGGGLTYGQYFGPGTRLTVT.

The CDR3 loop reads CASSLIQGYNSPLHF. Here the CDR3 DNA reads TGCGCCAGCAGCCTAATTCAGGGCTATAATTCACCCCTCCACTTT. The rearrangement joins TRBV4-1 to TRBJ1-6, with D maybe TRBD1 (5 bases). Looked up from germline, CDR1 is MGHRA and CDR2 is YSYEKL. CDR3 length: 15 amino acids. With 4 bases removed from V and 3 bases from J, the gap between germline ends came to 10 bases.

V is TRBV12-5 and J is TRBJ1-2, with unresolved D. Germline lookup yields CDR1 LGHNT and CDR2 FRNRAP. This CDR3 has 12 amino acids. V gave up 5 bases and J gave up 5 bases, with 9 bases separating them. The CDR3 sequence: CASGNEGYGYTF. The CDR3 region has the DNA TGTGCTAGTGGTAACGAGGGTTATGGCTACACCTTC.

The rearrangement uses TRBV5-4 and TRBJ2-1, with D possibly TRBD1 on 6 matching bases. Trimming shortened V by 4 bases and J by 1 base, and 12 bases separated the two germline ends. CDR1 is SGHNT and CDR2 is YYREEE in the germline V gene (reference sequence). CDR3 size: 15 residues. The CDR3 sequence: CASSRQANSYNEQFF. Written as DNA, the CDR3 is TGTGCCAGCAGCAGACAGGCCAATTCCTACAATGAGCAGTTCTTC.

The chain couples TRBV19 to TRBJ2-1; TRBD2 aligns across 14 bases. J gave up 5 bases and V 5 bases, and 11 bases lay outside the gene matches. Germline-derived CDR1 and CDR2 are LNHDA and SQIVND (reference sequence). CDR3 length equals 18 residues. In DNA, the CDR3 is TGTGCCAGTAGTGCCCACCGGACTAGCGGGGGGTCGGACAATGAGCAGTTCTTC. Translated: CASSAHRTSGGSDNEQFF.

This rearrangement joins TRBV19 to TRBJ1-5, with TRBD1 matching 9 bases. The V gene end was trimmed by 3 bases and the J gene end by 4 bases; junction bases not matched to a gene: 4. The CDR3 runs to 15 residues. Germline V gives CDR1 LNHDA, CDR2 SQIVND (reference sequence). The CDR3 DNA sequence: TGTGCCAGTAGTATGGACAGGGGAGGTAATCAGCCCCAGCATTTT. Amino acids: CASSMDRGGNQPQHF.

This chain links TRBV5-8 with TRBJ1-5; D is perhaps TRBD1 (5 bases). The germline CDR1 and CDR2 sequences are SGHTS and YDEGEE. This CDR3 has 18 amino acids. Trimming took off 0 bases at V and 0 bases at J, with 16 bases between the two ends. In DNA, the CDR3 is TGTGCCAGCAGCTTGGACCGACAGAGTCTTTATAGCAATCAGCCCCAGCATTTT. Protein sequence: CASSLDRQSLYSNQPQHF.

As DNA, the CDR3 is TGTGCCAGCAGTGAAGGAACAGGGAACAACTATGGCTACACCTTC. The encoded protein is CASSEGTGNNYGYTF. The V call is TRBV6-1, the J call TRBJ1-2, with D tentatively TRBD1 (6 bases). Germline V gene sequence: CDR1 MNHNS, CDR2 SASEGT. The CDR3 contains 15 residues. The V and J ends lost 1 base and 2 bases respectively, with 11 bases between them.

The V and J genes are TRBV18 and TRBJ2-5; D not certain. CDR3 length: 13 residues. V lost 3 bases and J 2 bases, leaving 7 bases between the germline ends. From germline, CDR1 is KGHSH and CDR2 LQKENI. The CDR3 loop is CASSPPTQETQYF. CDR3 nucleotides: TGTGCCAGCTCACCCCCCACACAAGAGACCCAGTACTTC.

The gene calls are TRBV28 and TRBJ2-1; 7 bases fit TRBD1. Germline trimming cut 5 bases from V and 2 bases from J; bases unmatched to any gene: 12. This CDR3 region has 17 residues. In germline, CDR1 is MDHEN, CDR2 SYDVKM. CDR3 residues: CASSRGSRDSTYNEQFF. CDR3 in DNA: TGTGCCAGCAGTAGGGGATCCAGGGACAGCACCTACAATGAGCAGTTCTTC.

The J gene is TRBJ2-2, the V gene TRBV9; D gene ambiguous. The CDR3 contains 17 residues. V was pared by 0 bases and J by 0 bases, with 12 bases between. The germline gives CDR1 SGDLS, CDR2 YYNGEE. CDR3 sequence reads: CASSVGTSVSNTGELFF. CDR3 in DNA: TGTGCCAGCAGCGTAGGCACCAGCGTGTCGAACACCGGGGAGCTGTTTTTT.

The CDR3 DNA follows: TGTGCCAGCAGCCCCGCGAACACCGGGGAGCTGTTTTTT. It translates to CASSPANTGELFF. This rearrangement joins TRBV7-3 to TRBJ2-2, with D unresolved. V was cut by 5 bases and J by 0 bases, with 4 bases left in between. Per the germline V gene, CDR1 is SGHTA and CDR2 is FQGTGA. CDR3 length: 13 residues.

The chain employs TRBV5-1 and TRBJ2-1; 11 bases match TRBD2. The ends lost 4 bases at V and 0 bases at J; junction bases unmatched: 3. Germline-derived CDR1 and CDR2 are SGHRS and YFSETQ. There are 16 residues in the CDR3. This chain's CDR3 is CASSVTSGGSYNEQFF. CDR3 DNA: TGCGCCAGCAGCGTTACTAGCGGGGGCTCCTACAATGAGCAGTTCTTC.

The chain uses TRBV18 and TRBJ2-7, with 8 bases lining up with TRBD1. V lost 2 bases to trimming and J lost 0 bases; unmatched junction nucleotides: 3. The CDR3 consists of 15 residues. Germline values: CDR1 KGHSH, CDR2 LQKENI. The CDR3: CASSPRQGSSYEQYF. The DNA for the CDR3 is TGTGCCAGCTCACCAAGACAGGGGAGCTCCTACGAGCAGTACTTC.

Worth noting for this clone: At one of its ends the junction is not consistent with the germline gene, which may arise from a read error. The chain recombines TRBV7-7 with TRBJ2-2; 7 bases are shared with TRBD1. Per germline, CDR1 SSHAT and CDR2 FNYEAQ (reference sequence). CDR3 length equals 16 residues. The CDR3 protein is CASSLARQGGTGELFF. The CDR3 DNA sequence: TGTGCTAGCAGCTTAGCGCGACAGGGCGGGACCGGGGAGCTGTTTTTT.

The V and J genes are TRBV7-2 and TRBJ1-5; 7 bases fit TRBD1. The CDR3 runs to 14 residues. The trim removed 6 bases at V and 4 bases at J, leaving 6 bases unmatched. Per germline, CDR1 SGHTA and CDR2 FQGNSA. CDR3 loop: CASSLRQGNQPQHF. The CDR3 nucleotides read TGTGCCAGCAGTCTTCGACAGGGAAATCAGCCCCAGCATTTT.

The chain is built from TRBV6-5 and TRBJ2-4; 9 bases are a match to TRBD2. This CDR3 comprises 14 residues. V dropped 5 bases and J dropped 6; count of bases not matched to a gene: 5. Germline V gene lookup returns CDR1 MNHEY and CDR2 SVGAGI. In nucleotides, the CDR3 is TGTGCCAGCAGTGCGGGGGGGGAGATAAACATTCAGTACTTC. As protein: CASSAGGEINIQYF.

The chain recombines TRBV2 with TRBJ2-1, with D possibly being TRBD1 (5 bases). V lost 7 bases and J 6 bases, leaving 25 bases between the germline ends. Germline values: CDR1 SNHLY, CDR2 FYNNEI. This CDR3 has 17 residues. CDR3 sequence reads: CASTRTIQTVTANEQFF. The CDR3 DNA reads as TGTGCCAGCACAAGGACAATCCAAACCGTTACGGCCAATGAGCAGTTCTTC.

The chain links TRBV10-3 to TRBJ1-1; 7 bases fit TRBD1. The CDR3 contains 15 residues. CDR1 and CDR2 from the germline V gene are ENHRY and SYGVKD. Trimming removed 3 bases from V and 9 bases from J; junction bases left unmatched: 13. Here the CDR3 DNA reads TGTGCCATCAGTGATCGGACAGGAGAACACTGGAAAGCTTTCTTT. It translates to CAISDRTGEHWKAFF.

This chain connects TRBV2 to TRBJ1-1; D not certain. Germline CDR1 SNHLY, CDR2 FYNNEI. This CDR3 is built from 14 residues. Between the trimmed V and J ends, which lost 4 bases and 5 bases, there was a span of 14 bases. The CDR3 DNA sequence: TGTGCCAGCAGTGTGCAGGCTCCCAGAACTGAAGCTTTCTTT. Translation: CASSVQAPRTEAFF. Looking up the rest from reference TRBV2 and TRBJ1-1 gives the full variable domain: EPEVTQTPSHQVTQMGQEVILRCVPISNHLYFYWYRQILGQKVEFLVSFYNNEISEKSEIFDDQFSVERPDGSNFTLKIRSTKLEDSAMYFCASSVQAPRTEAFFGQGTRLTVV.

The CDR3: CATTLRVTEAFF. The DNA for the CDR3 is TGTGCCACCACATTGAGGGTTACTGAAGCTTTCTTT. The genes are TRBV28 and TRBJ1-1; D ambiguous. Trimming left V 10 bases short and J 5 bases short, with 14 bases between. The germline V gene has CDR1 MDHEN and CDR2 SYDVKM. This CDR3 region has 12 residues.

This chain joins TRBV11-2 and TRBJ1-2, with 8 bases lining up with TRBD1. The CDR3 spans 16 residues. J gave up 1 base and V 3 bases, and 7 bases lay outside the gene matches. Germline CDR1 is SGHAT and CDR2 is FQNNGV. The CDR3 protein is CASSLKTGQDNYGYTF. DNA for the CDR3: TGTGCCAGCAGCTTGAAAACGGGACAGGATAACTATGGCTACACCTTC.

The chain combines TRBV21-1 with TRBJ1-1. TRBV21-1 is recorded as a pseudogene. The CDR3 is 15 amino acids. CDR3 loop: CASSFAWRVNTEAFF. The CDR3 nucleotides read TGTGCCAGCAGCTTCGCGTGGCGGGTGAACACTGAAGCTTTCTTT.

The chain has TRBV30 and TRBJ1-2, with TRBD1 identical over 7 bases. Germline lookup yields CDR1 GTSNPN and CDR2 SVGIG (reference sequence). J lost 4 bases, V lost 5 bases, and 4 bases had no gene match. The CDR3 contains 12 residues. The DNA for the CDR3 is TGTGCCTGGCAGGGACAGACCTATGGCTACACCTTC. Translating it yields CAWQGQTYGYTF.